A single sample gave rise to the 9 T cell receptor beta chains below, sequenced in a study of T cell repertoires in cytomegalovirus infection (dated 2019 in TCRdb). Sequenced on an Illumina HiSeq 1500. TCRdb redid the processing of the public reads, applying fastp at Q25 and MiXCR, and retained in-frame beta chains. One record per CDR3 amino acid sequence lists the most common genes and DNA. For this sample the table gives fewer than 850,000 distinct CDR3 sequences, of which 25% to 30% were detected only once. Around 13% of the sample rests with the top ten. No antigen has been assigned to these receptors. The treatment or condition tag for this specimen amounts to: in vitro stimulation with specific CMV peptide epitopes to enrich CMV-specific T cells. Sequenced here: cultured CD8+ T cells from PBMCs, sampled from culture after CMV antigen stimulation. These receptor sequences come from a human donor in good health (CMV status not recorded). Some clones in this sample may be carry-over from other donors' samples.

This clonotype was detected many times. The chain is built from TRBV7-6 and TRBJ2-2; D is perhaps TRBD1 or TRBD2 (5 bases each). This CDR3 comprises 17 residues. CDR1 and CDR2 (germline): SGHVS, FNYEAQ. The V end lost 3 bases, the J end lost 0 bases, and 14 bases lay between the germline ends. CDR3 protein: CASSLTEGRSNTGELFF. CDR3 nucleotide sequence: TGTGCCAGCAGCTTGACAGAGGGGCGCTCGAACACCGGGGAGCTGTTTTTT.

There are many counts of this clonotype. In DNA, the CDR3 is TGTGCCAGCAGCCTAATCCCTGACAGTTATAACTATGGCTACACCTTC. Protein sequence: CASSLIPDSYNYGYTF. V gene TRBV7-9 combines with J gene TRBJ1-2; D is possibly TRBD1 (5 bases). CDR1 SEHNR and CDR2 FQNEAQ come from the germline V gene (reference sequence). The CDR3 is 16 amino acids. Trimming took off 5 bases at V and 1 base at J, with 17 bases between the two ends.

This clonotype has a handful of counts. The chain links TRBV20-1 to TRBJ2-1; weak D call: TRBD2 (7 bases). CDR1 and CDR2 (germline): DFQATT, SNEGSKA (reference sequence). V lost 6 bases and J lost 7, with 16 bases in between. This CDR3 is 13 amino acids long. The CDR3 bases are TGCAGTGCCCGGTGGGGGGGGCAGAATGAGCAGTTCTTC. Residues: CSARWGGQNEQFF.

A single count supports this clonotype. The chain joins TRBV7-6 to TRBJ2-7; perhaps TRBD1 as D (5 bases). Trimming took off 3 bases at V and 2 bases at J, with 11 bases between the two ends. The CDR3 totals 14 residues. Germline assignment: CDR1 SGHVS and CDR2 FNYEAQ. DNA for the CDR3: TGTGCCAGCAGCTTGACAGTTGATCCCTACGAGCAGTACGTC. It translates to CASSLTVDPYEQYV.

This clonotype was counted many times. The V call is TRBV7-3, the J call TRBJ2-1; D perhaps matches TRBD1 (5 bases). Trimming shortened V by 2 bases and J by 7 bases, and 36 bases separated the two germline ends. The germline CDR1 and CDR2 sequences are SGHTA and FQGTGA. The CDR3 runs to 22 residues. DNA of the CDR3: TGTGCCAGCAGCTTAGGTTGTAAGGGGTTTTTTCATTTTCTCGGAGTGGAGAATGAGCAGTTCTTC. The encoded protein is CASSLGCKGFFHFLGVENEQFF. Looking up the rest from reference TRBV7-3 and TRBJ2-1 gives the full variable domain: GAGVSQTPSNKVTEKGKYVELRCDPISGHTALYWYRQSLGQGPEFLIYFQGTGAADDSGLPNDRFFAVRPEGSVSTLKIQRTERGDSAVYLCASSLGCKGFFHFLGVENEQFFGPGTRLTVL.

The gene calls are TRBV27 and TRBJ2-1; TRBD2 agrees at 9 bases. Germline V gene data show CDR1 as MNHEY and CDR2 as SMNVEV (reference sequence). This CDR3 has 20 residues. Losses at the gene ends were 0 bases for V and 4 bases for J; bases not matched to a gene: 16. CDR3 sequence reads: CASSLSHRHPSGGWYNEQFF. The CDR3 bases are TGTGCCAGCAGTTTATCTCATCGCCACCCCAGCGGGGGGTGGTACAATGAGCAGTTCTTC.

Only a few counts were recorded for this clonotype. CDR3 loop: CASSSPGQVYNEQFF. DNA for the CDR3: TGTGCCAGCAGTTCTCCGGGACAGGTCTACAATGAGCAGTTCTTC. The V and J genes are TRBV27 and TRBJ2-1; TRBD1 matches at 8 bases. The CDR3 contains 15 residues. Trimming at V came to 4 bases and at J to 3 bases, leaving 5 bases not matched to a gene. Germline loops: CDR1 MNHEY, CDR2 SMNVEV (reference sequence).

This rearrangement joins TRBV10-2 to TRBJ1-1, with D possibly matching TRBD1 (6 bases). The CDR3 loop spans 15 amino acids. V gave up 0 bases and J gave up 1 base, with 9 bases separating them. Germline CDR1 and CDR2: WSHSY and SAAADI. The CDR3 protein is CASSESAGENTEAFF. Here the CDR3 DNA reads TGCGCCAGCAGTGAGTCGGCAGGGGAGAACACTGAAGCTTTCTTT.

The J gene is TRBJ1-1, the V gene TRBV5-5; D may be TRBD1 (5 bases). Trimming took off 5 bases at V and 1 base at J, with 12 bases between the two ends. CDR1 SGHKS and CDR2 YYEKEE come from the germline V gene (reference sequence). The CDR3 covers 14 residues. The CDR3 sequence is CASRATGWNTEAFF. The CDR3 DNA is TGTGCCAGCAGGGCTACAGGTTGGAACACTGAAGCTTTCTTT.